This record covers a single TCR beta chain. The germline V gene has CDR1 SNHLY and CDR2 FYNNEI. V dropped 3 bases and J dropped 4 bases, with 9 bases sitting between them. This CDR3 has 13 amino acids. The assay was immunoSEQ multiplex PCR, and TCRdb's table has in-frame clones only and misses some. The data show about 250,000 clones, with roughly 88% seen just once and approximately 6% held by the top ten. This record comes from a study of blood T cell repertoires in COVID-19. Study-level background: Acute-phase and convalescent COVID-19 samples originated in the United States, Italy and Spain. PBMCs, B-cell-depleted T cells, or T cells were the source of the cDNA or gDNA that made up the material.

The receptor comes from a woman of 80 years or more with COVID-19, enrolled during active disease. V usage is TRBV2 and J usage is TRBJ1-2; D unresolved. The sequenced material came from peripheral blood. The DNA for the CDR3 is TGTGCCAGCAGTGAGGACTTCGCCTATGGCTACACCTTC. Protein product: CASSEDFAYGYTF.